These 18 T cell receptor beta chains came from one sample sequenced in a study of cytomegalovirus exposure and HLA in healthy donors (dated by TCRdb to 2016 to 2017). Library preparation used the immunoSEQ multiplex PCR assay. A mixture of 60 forward primers for TCR Vbeta segments and 13 reverse primers for TCR Jbeta segments was used in the multiplex PCR. TCRdb took over this immuneACCESS table, retaining in-frame rearrangements with V and J assigned. Such tables are incomplete; in checked studies, under half of the missing clones stem from an unresolved V gene, and the remainder is unexplained. For this sample there are about 190,000 clones; 65% to 85% appear just once. The top ten clones comprise around 1.6% of the sample. The sequenced sample consisted of PBMCs. All receptors come from a man aged 35 to 55 in good health and CMV-seropositive.

This clone appeared a single time. The CDR3 DNA reads TGCGCCAGCAGTCGTATTCGCACAGATACGCAGTATTTT. Encoded protein: CASSRIRTDTQYF. This chain links TRBV5-1 with TRBJ2-3; D not certain. V was shortened by 5 bases and J by 1 base, with 8 bases between the two germline ends. This CDR3 spans 13 amino acids. CDR1 and CDR2 from the germline V gene are SGHRS and YFSETQ.

This clone has only one observation. The gene calls are TRBV5-4 and TRBJ1-3, with 8 bases lining up with TRBD1. The CDR3 has 16 amino acids. Germline CDR1 SGHNT, CDR2 YYREEE (reference sequence). The J segment lost 5 bases and the V segment lost 3 bases, leaving 10 bases of the junction unmatched. The CDR3 sequence: CASSSMGTGDRNTIYF. For the CDR3, the DNA is TGTGCCAGCAGCTCGATGGGGACAGGAGATAGAAACACCATATATTTT.

The chain links TRBV5-1 to TRBJ2-3; 12 nucleotides line up with TRBD2. Trimming cost V 2 bases and J 6 bases; bases outside gene matches: 10. Germline lookup yields CDR1 SGHRS and CDR2 YFSETQ. This CDR3 is 17 amino acids long. CDR3 sequence: CASSLRTSGNPRDTQYF. CDR3 bases: TGCGCCAGCAGCTTACGGACTAGCGGGAACCCCCGGGATACGCAGTATTTT. The full variable domain, rest sourced from reference TRBV5-1 and TRBJ2-3, is KAGVTQTPRYLIKTRGQQVTLSCSPISGHRSVSWYQQTPGQGLQFLFEYFSETQRNKGNFPGRFSGRQFSNSRSEMNVSTLELGDSALYLCASSLRTSGNPRDTQYFGPGTRLTVL.

This clone showed up just once. At one end, the junction sequence differs from germline, possibly due to a read error. The chain uses TRBV4-2 and TRBJ2-4; perhaps TRBD2 as D (5 bases). Germline V gene sequence: CDR1 LGHNA, CDR2 YNFKEQ. The CDR3 spans 15 residues. CDR3 loop: CASSQDGGNGNSQYF. CDR3 DNA sequence: TGTGCCAGCAGCCAAGATGGAGGTAACGGGAACAGTCAGTACTTC.

The chain's CDR3 is CASSPGIRETQYF. The CDR3 DNA is TGTGCCAGCAGCCCAGGGATTCGGGAGACCCAGTACTTC. The chain couples TRBV14 to TRBJ2-5; D is possibly TRBD1 (5 bases). The CDR3 extends over 13 amino acids. Per germline, CDR1 SGHDN and CDR2 FVKESK. The V end lost 4 bases, the J end lost 5 bases, and 11 bases lay between the germline ends.

The chain has TRBV19 and TRBJ2-5; 9 bases fit TRBD2. Germline assignment: CDR1 LNHDA and CDR2 SQIVND (reference sequence). The CDR3 has 15 amino acids. J gave up 0 bases and V 6 bases, and 5 bases lay outside the gene matches. CDR3 sequence reads: CASSPWTSDQETQYF. As DNA, the CDR3 is TGTGCCAGTAGCCCTTGGACTAGCGACCAAGAGACCCAGTACTTC. The full variable domain, with the rest looked up from reference TRBV19 and TRBJ2-5, is DGGITQSPKYLFRKEGQNVTLSCEQNLNHDAMYWYRQDPGQGLRLIYYSQIVNDFQKGDIAEGYSVSREKKESFPLTVTSAQKNPTAFYLCASSPWTSDQETQYFGPGTRLLVL.

The genes are TRBV6-6 and TRBJ2-7; 8 nucleotides agree with TRBD1. From germline, CDR1 is MNHNY and CDR2 SVGAGI (reference sequence). Losses at the gene ends were 8 bases for V and 2 bases for J; bases not matched to a gene: 8. This CDR3 contains 14 residues. CDR3: CASGRDRTTYEQYF. The CDR3 region has the DNA TGTGCCAGCGGCCGGGACAGGACAACCTACGAGCAGTACTTC.

This chain connects TRBV28 to TRBJ2-7; possibly TRBD2 for D (6 bases). CDR3 length: 14 amino acids. With 6 bases removed from V and 7 bases from J, the gap between germline ends came to 19 bases. The V gene's germline CDR1 is MDHEN and CDR2 SYDVKM. The CDR3: CASSRPPAGREQYF. CDR3 DNA: TGTGCCAGCAGCCGACCGCCCGCGGGGAGGGAGCAGTACTTC.

The chain uses TRBV7-6 and TRBJ2-2, with TRBD2 matching 11 bases. The CDR3 sequence is 16 residues long. Germline-derived CDR1 and CDR2 are SGHVS and FNYEAQ. V lost 1 base to trimming and J lost 7 bases; unmatched junction nucleotides: 5. Written as DNA, the CDR3 is TGTGCCAGCAGCTTAGGCACTAGCGGGAGTGGCGGGGAGCTGTTTTTT. This translates into CASSLGTSGSGGELFF.

Concerning this clone itself: The junction differs from germline at one of its ends, possibly a read error. The rearrangement joins TRBV30 to TRBJ1-2, with 7 nucleotides matching TRBD1. Germline V gene data show CDR1 as GTSNPN and CDR2 as SVGIG (reference sequence). The CDR3 is made up of 12 amino acids. In DNA, the CDR3 is TGTGCCTGGAGTTCAGCACAGGGGCCCCTTGCCTTC. It is translated as CAWSSAQGPLAF.

This clone was seen once. The V gene is TRBV4-2, the J gene TRBJ2-1, with 7 bases aligning to TRBD1. After removal of 0 bases from V and 8 bases from J, the junction contained 10 bases not matched to a gene. The CDR3 consists of 16 residues. Germline values: CDR1 LGHNA, CDR2 YNFKEQ. CDR3 amino acids: CASSQDIVRGSDEQFF. CDR3 nucleotide sequence: TGTGCCAGCAGCCAAGATATTGTCAGGGGGAGCGATGAGCAGTTCTTC.

The genes are TRBV27 and TRBJ2-7; 7 bases are a match to TRBD2. V lost 4 bases, J lost 0 bases, and 6 bases stayed unmatched. This CDR3 contains 15 residues. From germline, CDR1 is MNHEY and CDR2 SMNVEV (reference sequence). The CDR3 nucleotides read TGTGCCAGCAGTTCTCCTAGCGGAGCCTCCTACGAGCAGTACTTC. It translates to CASSSPSGASYEQYF.

J is TRBJ1-3 and V is TRBV5-1; a weak D match, TRBD1 (6 bases). The germline V gene encodes CDR1 SGHRS and CDR2 YFSETQ. The CDR3 extends over 15 amino acids. Deletions cut 5 bases from V and 3 bases from J, with 15 bases between. In DNA form, the CDR3 reads TGCGCCAGCAGACCTCAGGGGTCAGGTGGAAACACCATATATTTT. It translates to CASRPQGSGGNTIYF.

The V gene is TRBV6-5, the J gene TRBJ2-7, with 7 nucleotides matching TRBD1. This CDR3 has 16 residues. CDR1 and CDR2 from the germline V gene are MNHEY and SVGAGI. J gave up 3 bases and V 0 bases, and 8 bases lay outside the gene matches. The DNA of the CDR3 is TGTGCCAGCAGTTACTCGGCGCAGACAGGGCTCTACGAGCAGTACTTC. This sequence encodes CASSYSAQTGLYEQYF.

This clone was seen only once. The chain carries TRBV30 and TRBJ2-7, with D possibly TRBD1 on 5 matching bases. The CDR3 loop spans 12 amino acids. Trimming took off 4 bases at V and 7 bases at J, with 14 bases between the two ends. Germline V gene lookup returns CDR1 GTSNPN and CDR2 SVGIG (reference sequence). CDR3 amino acids: CAWNQGRPEQYF. The CDR3 DNA sequence: TGTGCCTGGAACCAGGGCCGTCCGGAGCAGTACTTC.

The V and J genes are TRBV19 and TRBJ2-1; 10 nucleotides align to TRBD2. J lost 0 bases, V lost 4 bases, and 6 bases had no gene match. Germline V gene data show CDR1 as LNHDA and CDR2 as SQIVND (reference sequence). This CDR3 spans 17 amino acids. The CDR3 sequence is CASSTTSGADSYNEQFF. Here the CDR3 DNA reads TGTGCCAGTAGTACAACTAGCGGGGCCGACTCCTACAATGAGCAGTTCTTC.

The chain links TRBV5-1 to TRBJ2-2; the match to TRBD2 covers 9 bases. CDR1 is SGHRS and CDR2 is YFSETQ in the germline V gene. Losses at the gene ends were 6 bases for V and 4 bases for J; bases not matched to a gene: 7. The CDR3 length is 15 residues. CDR3 coding DNA: TGCGCCAGCACCCCCCAGACTAGCGGCACCGGGGAGCTGTTTTTT. It encodes CASTPQTSGTGELFF.

The chain combines TRBV7-6 with TRBJ1-1; the D gene is possibly TRBD1 (5 bases). The V end was cut by 2 bases, the J end by 1 base, with 14 bases between. Germline V gene data show CDR1 as SGHVS and CDR2 as FNYEAQ. This CDR3 has 16 amino acids. CDR3 region: CASSLWGGSQNTEAFF. The CDR3 region has the DNA TGTGCCAGCAGCTTATGGGGCGGCAGTCAGAACACTGAAGCTTTCTTT.